This is a list of T cell receptor beta chains from one sample in a study of blood T cells in healthy people across ages. Using its own MiXCR run on the 5' RACE reads, TCRdb lists one record per CDR3 protein. The sample shows around 750,000 distinct CDR3 sequences, about 55% of them seen only once. The source material was blood. The receptor source for this set is a man aged 80 or over in good health. The CDR3 runs from the conserved cysteine through the conserved F or W. The D gene is left open where the match is weak.

j_call cdr3_length d_call v_call cdr3_aa
TRBJ2-7 12 . TRBV25-1 CASSELSYEQYF
TRBJ1-1 14 TRBD1 TRBV5-1 CASSWADRVAEAFF
TRBJ1-6 14 TRBD1 TRBV20-1 CSARGQGVQSPLHF
TRBJ2-5 13 . TRBV11-3 CASSSDSMTLAYF
TRBJ1-2 15 . TRBV12-3/TRBV12-4 CASSRTVGGNYGYTF
TRBJ2-5 15 TRBD1 TRBV5-1 CASSLGGTGEETQYF
TRBJ2-7 15 TRBD1 TRBV27 CASSPLRQGIYEQYF
TRBJ1-6 16 . TRBV12-3/TRBV12-4 CASTSGMGLINSPLHF
TRBJ1-1 13 . TRBV29-1 CSVEKQMNTEAFF
TRBJ1-6 14 TRBD1 TRBV7-6 CASSRTGSNSPLHF
TRBJ2-3 11 . TRBV12-5 CASGWGDTQYF
. 13 . TRBV6-5 CASSYSSRHEQYF
TRBJ2-2 17 . TRBV13 CASSLGDPPSGTGELFF
TRBJ2-6 15 . TRBV6-5 CASSSTRSGANVLTF
TRBJ1-6 15 . TRBV4-1 CASSDGGRKNSPLHF
TRBJ2-3 12 . TRBV10-3 CAISEGPDTQYF
TRBJ2-5 16 TRBD2 TRBV12-3/TRBV12-4 CASSSQLAGRGETQYF
TRBJ1-1 13 . TRBV2 CASAGALNTEAFF
TRBJ1-2 13 . TRBV28 CASSFTGWEGYTF
TRBJ2-7 14 TRBD2 TRBV20-1 CSARQGTSGREEYF
TRBJ2-5 13 TRBD2 TRBV20-1 CSAGTSGKKTQYF
TRBJ2-6 16 . TRBV7-2 CASSFGRLSGANVLTF
TRBJ1-6 13 . TRBV2 CASILQPNSPLHF
TRBJ1-4 15 TRBD1 TRBV25-1 CASSPLKGGAEKLFF
TRBJ2-5 14 . TRBV11-3 CASSLGPAHPRQYF
TRBJ1-1 13 . TRBV5-1 CASSQADLAEAFF
TRBJ2-1 14 . TRBV15 CATSRQGRINEQFF
TRBJ2-1 15 TRBD1 TRBV5-1 CASSPTGSPYNEQFF
TRBJ2-4 16 . TRBV6-2/TRBV6-3 CASGTTGTVAKNIQYF
TRBJ2-3 16 TRBD2 TRBV7-7 CASSLSEAGGPDTQYF
TRBJ2-6 16 . TRBV11-2 CASSLATLGGANVLTF
TRBJ2-1 15 . TRBV6-4 CASSDSIVSRTEQFF
TRBJ2-7 14 TRBD2 TRBV7-2 CASSFAGGSNEQYF
TRBJ1-2 12 . TRBV9 CASSKGAGGYTF
TRBJ2-3 18 TRBD2 TRBV11-1 CASSPGREGRSWTDTQYF
TRBJ1-2 16 TRBD1 TRBV6-1 CASSEAGAGGIYGYTF